This T cell receptor (beta chain) was sequenced during a study of T cell responses to AZD1222 COVID-19 vaccine. This clone was seen just once. Its antigen is unidentified. General study points: Targeting of unmutated variant regions was reportedly seen in nearly half of spike-specific TCRs.

Method: immunoSEQ multiplex PCR; TCRdb's copy keeps in-frame clones and lacks some. The table includes over 150,000 clones, 90% to 95% detected once. Per germline, CDR1 SGHNT and CDR2 YYREEE (reference sequence). The CDR3 runs to 14 residues. Trimming shortened V by 4 bases and J by 3 bases, and 11 bases separated the two germline ends. Material: peripheral blood, obtained on day 0 of MenACWY control vaccination. The rearrangement joins TRBV5-4 to TRBJ1-5; D perhaps matches TRBD1 (5 bases). The receptor comes from an adult in good health. Here the CDR3 DNA reads TGTGCCAGCAGCCCTGGGGGGACCAATCAGCCCCAGCATTTT. As protein: CASSPGGTNQPQHF.